The text below deals with one TCR beta chain. No cognate antigen has been identified for it. The sample holds no much larger clone one base away, and base qualities are not on file. In the germline V gene (reference sequence), CDR1 corresponds to SEHNR and CDR2 to FQNEAQ. Trimming removed 2 bases from V and 8 bases from J, leaving 12 bases between the germline ends. Its CDR3 holds 13 amino acids, cysteine through phenylalanine. Only CDR3 DNA is held: 39 bases, read in frame from base 1. The meaning of the sample's time point label: about 11 months on ibrutinib. For TCR beta library preparation, around 2 micrograms of genomic DNA were isolated from cryopreserved PBMCs. Longitudinal blood samples from CLL patients on ibrutinib monotherapy underwent high-throughput TCR beta sequencing. The patients were enrolled in a single-center, open-label phase 2 trial of ibrutinib monotherapy. The data are from a study of cytotoxic CD8 clonotypes in ibrutinib-treated CLL (dated by TCRdb to about 2021). Regarding the study in general: The cohort included about 15 treatment-naive and roughly 10 relapsed/refractory patients; under 18 were IGHV unmutated. Responses were partial in approximately 24 patients and complete in 2; after median about 70 months follow-up, roughly 14 stayed in remission and roughly twelve progressed. Response samples were taken after a median of roughly 12 months on treatment, ranging from roughly 6 to 36 months. Samples averaged approximately 250,000 productive templates and 80,000 to 100,000 productive rearrangements. Of the approximately 86 people in the trial, around 25 had longitudinal samples available. Cryopreserved peripheral blood mononuclear cells were collected at three points: before therapy, at response, and at either sustained remission or disease progression. All remission and progressive disease samples were collected while patients were still receiving ibrutinib.

On a MiSeq, deep resolution sequencing aimed for a depth between 1 in 1 million and 1 in 200,000 T cells, with each clonotype covered 10x on average. The immunoSEQ hsTCRB Kit was used to generate the TCR beta libraries. From the authors' description of their analysis: The data were analyzed with ImmunoSEQ Analyzer and ImmunoSEQ Data Assistant, and V, D and J gene assignments followed IMGT definitions. Clonality, which ranges from 0 to 1, was calculated as one minus the normalized Shannon entropy of productive rearrangement frequencies. Only overrepresented clonotypes making up at least 0.05% of the repertoire of each patient were included in the public clonotype analysis. Some 13 repertoires from age-matched healthy donors, obtained from immuneACCESS, served as clonality controls. The clones in this table, taken by TCRdb from immuneACCESS, are in-frame only. Not every clone is retained; where verified, under half of the shortfall comes from an unresolved V gene, and the cause of the rest is unknown. D and trimming come from the DNA, and the V and J calls and clone size come from that table. For this sample there are 130,000 or so clones; approximately 80% appear just once. Around 30% of the sample belongs to the ten largest clones.

Overall study results and their limits: An increase in clonality was observed at ibrutinib response, with clonality remaining stable during sustained remission and falling back toward baseline at progression. Public clonotypes were rare and either shrank or stayed stable during treatment, and the rise in clonality at ibrutinib response reflected expansion of private clonotypes. Baseline clonality exceeded that of age-matched healthy donors and correlated strongly with circulating CD8+ T-cell counts. Lymph node repertoires were not examined, and the timing of sampling was not matched between patients in sustained remission and those whose disease progressed.

This TCR was sampled from a human donor with chronic lymphocytic leukemia. Specimen: PBMCs, collected after 12 months of ibrutinib treatment. In this chain, TRBV7-9 is recombined with TRBJ1-2; possibly the D gene is TRBD1, per 5 matching bases. CDR3 protein: CASSLFDRWGYTF. Read as DNA, the sequence is TGTGCCAGCAGCTTATTTGACAGATGGGGCTACACCTTC.